This TCR beta chain was captured in a study of beta chain features in type 1 diabetes. Whole-study findings and limits: Type 1 diabetes patients showed a moderate but significant shortening of TCRB CDR3s in all four CD4+ subsets. Whatever favoring of shorter templates PCR might show would apply equally to patients and controls.

Each of the sorted populations had a purity greater than 98%. Remarks on this clone: Its target is not known.

Isolated RNA was reverse transcribed in full, so expressed TCRB transcripts were sequenced. Profiling relied on immunoSEQ multiplex PCR, and the TCRdb table lists in-frame clones only, not all of them. Seen here are approximately 300,000 clones, 9.5% to 11% observed once, and the top ten hold approximately 0.016%. The CDR3 extends over 16 amino acids. Germline trimming cut 4 bases from V and 7 bases from J; bases unmatched to any gene: 7. CDR1 and CDR2 from the germline V gene are SGHRS and YFSETQ. The chain joins TRBV5-1 to TRBJ2-2; 13 bases line up with TRBD2. The sequence came from a woman in her 30s in good health. The sample taken for sequencing was naive CD4+ T cells from blood. The CDR3 region is CASSPGLAGASGELFF. CDR3 nucleotides: TGCGCCAGCAGCCCAGGACTAGCGGGAGCCAGCGGGGAGCTGTTTTTT.